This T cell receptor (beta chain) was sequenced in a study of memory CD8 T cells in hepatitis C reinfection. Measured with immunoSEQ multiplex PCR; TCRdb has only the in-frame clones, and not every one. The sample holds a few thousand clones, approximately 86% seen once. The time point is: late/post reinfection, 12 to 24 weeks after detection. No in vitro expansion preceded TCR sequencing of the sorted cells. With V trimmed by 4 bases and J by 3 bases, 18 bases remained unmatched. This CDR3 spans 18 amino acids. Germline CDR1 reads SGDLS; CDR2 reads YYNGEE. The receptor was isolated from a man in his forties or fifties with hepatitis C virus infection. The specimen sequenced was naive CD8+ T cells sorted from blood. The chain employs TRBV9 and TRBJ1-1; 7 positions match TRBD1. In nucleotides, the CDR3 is TGTGCCAGCAGCACTAGTTTGGACAGGTCGGGCGAGGACACTGAAGCTTTCTTT. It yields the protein CASSTSLDRSGEDTEAFF.